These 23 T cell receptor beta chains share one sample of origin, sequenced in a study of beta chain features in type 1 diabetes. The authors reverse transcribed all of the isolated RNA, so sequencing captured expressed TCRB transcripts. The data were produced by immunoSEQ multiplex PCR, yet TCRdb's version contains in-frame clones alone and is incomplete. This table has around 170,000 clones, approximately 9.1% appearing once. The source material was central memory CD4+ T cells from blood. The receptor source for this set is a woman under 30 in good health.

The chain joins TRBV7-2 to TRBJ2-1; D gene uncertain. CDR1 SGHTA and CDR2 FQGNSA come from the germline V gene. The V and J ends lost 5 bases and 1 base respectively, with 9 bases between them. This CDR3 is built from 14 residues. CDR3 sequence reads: CASSLGWSYNEQFF. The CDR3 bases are TGTGCCAGCAGCCTCGGGTGGTCCTACAATGAGCAGTTCTTC.

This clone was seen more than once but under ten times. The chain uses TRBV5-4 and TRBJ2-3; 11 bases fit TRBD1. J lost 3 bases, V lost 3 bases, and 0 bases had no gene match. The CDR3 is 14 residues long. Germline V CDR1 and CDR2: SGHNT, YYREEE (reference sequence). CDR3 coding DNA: TGTGCCAGCAGCTGGGACAGGGGGACAGATACGCAGTATTTT. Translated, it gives CASSWDRGTDTQYF.

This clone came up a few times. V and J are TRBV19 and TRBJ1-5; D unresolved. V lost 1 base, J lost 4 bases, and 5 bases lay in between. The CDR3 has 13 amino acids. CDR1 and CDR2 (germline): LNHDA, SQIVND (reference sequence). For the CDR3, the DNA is TGTGCCAGTAGTATAGTTCCTAATCAGCCCCAGCATTTT. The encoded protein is CASSIVPNQPQHF.

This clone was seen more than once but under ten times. The DNA of the CDR3 is TGTGCCAGCTCACCACCGGGGGGTAACGAGCAGTACTTC. Translated: CASSPPGGNEQYF. V is TRBV18 and J is TRBJ2-7, with a weak D call TRBD2 (6 bases). The CDR3 spans 13 residues. The ends were cut back, 0 bases at V and 5 bases at J, with 8 bases in the middle. CDR1 is KGHSH, CDR2 LQKENI, per germline.

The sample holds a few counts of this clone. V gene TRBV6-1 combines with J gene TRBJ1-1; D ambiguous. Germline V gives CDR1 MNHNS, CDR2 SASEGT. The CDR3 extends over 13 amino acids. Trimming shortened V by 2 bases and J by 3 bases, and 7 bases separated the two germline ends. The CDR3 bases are TGTGCCAGCAGTGAATATGTAGACACTGAAGCTTTCTTT. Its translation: CASSEYVDTEAFF.

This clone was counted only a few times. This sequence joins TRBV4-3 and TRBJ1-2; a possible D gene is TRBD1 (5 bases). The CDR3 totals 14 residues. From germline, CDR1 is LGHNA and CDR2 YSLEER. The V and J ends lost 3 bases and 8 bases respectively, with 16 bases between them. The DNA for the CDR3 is TGCGCCAGCAGCCAGCGGGGGGGAGGGCTCGGCTACACCTTC. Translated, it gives CASSQRGGGLGYTF.

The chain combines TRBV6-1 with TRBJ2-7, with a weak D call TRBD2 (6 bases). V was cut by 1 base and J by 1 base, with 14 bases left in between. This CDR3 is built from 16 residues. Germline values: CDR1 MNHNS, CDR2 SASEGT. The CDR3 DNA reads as TGTGCCAGCAGTGAAGTACTGGGACTGAGTTCCTACGAGCAGTACTTC. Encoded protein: CASSEVLGLSSYEQYF.

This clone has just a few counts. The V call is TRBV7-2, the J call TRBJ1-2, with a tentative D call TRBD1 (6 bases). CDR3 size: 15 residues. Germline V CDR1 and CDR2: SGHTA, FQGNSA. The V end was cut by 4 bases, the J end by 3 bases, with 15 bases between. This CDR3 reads CASSSRLQGYYGYTF. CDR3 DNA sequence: TGTGCCAGCAGCTCAAGATTACAGGGATACTATGGCTACACCTTC.

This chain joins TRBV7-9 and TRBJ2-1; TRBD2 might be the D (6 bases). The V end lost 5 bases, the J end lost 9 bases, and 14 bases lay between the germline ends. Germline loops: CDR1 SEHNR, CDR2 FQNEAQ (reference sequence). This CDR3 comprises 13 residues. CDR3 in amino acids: CASSTGSATEQFF. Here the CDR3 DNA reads TGTGCCAGCAGCACCGGGAGCGCGACTGAGCAGTTCTTC.

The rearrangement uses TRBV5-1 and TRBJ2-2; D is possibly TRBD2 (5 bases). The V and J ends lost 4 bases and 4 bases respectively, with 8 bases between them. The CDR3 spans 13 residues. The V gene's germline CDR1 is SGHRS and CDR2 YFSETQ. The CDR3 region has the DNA TGCGCCAGCAGCGGCGGAGGCACCGGGGAGCTGTTTTTT. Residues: CASSGGGTGELFF.

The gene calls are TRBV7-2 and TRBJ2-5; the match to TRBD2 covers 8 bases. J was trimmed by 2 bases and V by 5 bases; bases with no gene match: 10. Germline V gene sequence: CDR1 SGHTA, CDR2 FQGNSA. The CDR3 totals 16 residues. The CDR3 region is CASSPRASGGQETQYF. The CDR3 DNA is TGTGCCAGCAGCCCCCGGGCGAGCGGGGGTCAAGAGACCCAGTACTTC.

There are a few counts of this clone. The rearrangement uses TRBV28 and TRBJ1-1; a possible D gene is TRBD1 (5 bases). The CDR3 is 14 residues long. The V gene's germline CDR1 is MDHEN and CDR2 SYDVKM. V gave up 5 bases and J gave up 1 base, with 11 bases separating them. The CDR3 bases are TGTGCCAGCAGTCCAGGGTGGGGGAACACTGAAGCTTTCTTT. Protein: CASSPGWGNTEAFF.

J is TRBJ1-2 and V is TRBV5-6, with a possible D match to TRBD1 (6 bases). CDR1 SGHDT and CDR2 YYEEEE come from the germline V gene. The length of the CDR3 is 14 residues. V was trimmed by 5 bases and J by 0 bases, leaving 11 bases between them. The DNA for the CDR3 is TGTGCCAGCAGTTACAGGGCTACTAACTATGGCTACACCTTC. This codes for CASSYRATNYGYTF.

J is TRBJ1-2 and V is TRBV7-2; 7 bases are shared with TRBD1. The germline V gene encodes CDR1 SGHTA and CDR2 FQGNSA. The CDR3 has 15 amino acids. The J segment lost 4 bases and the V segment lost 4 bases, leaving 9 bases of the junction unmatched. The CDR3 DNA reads TGTGCCAGCAGCTGGATGGACAGGAATCCCTATGGCTACACCTTC. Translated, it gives CASSWMDRNPYGYTF.

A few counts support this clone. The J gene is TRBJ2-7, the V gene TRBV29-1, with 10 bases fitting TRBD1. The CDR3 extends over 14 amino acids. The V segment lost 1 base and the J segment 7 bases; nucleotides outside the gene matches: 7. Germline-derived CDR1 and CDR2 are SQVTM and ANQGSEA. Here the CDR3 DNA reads TGCAGCGTTGAAGGCGGGACAGGGGTTAGGGAGCAGTACTTC. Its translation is CSVEGGTGVREQYF.

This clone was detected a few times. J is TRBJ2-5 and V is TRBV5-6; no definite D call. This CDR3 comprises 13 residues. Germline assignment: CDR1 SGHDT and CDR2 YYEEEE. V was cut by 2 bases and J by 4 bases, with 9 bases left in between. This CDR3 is CASSFSPGETQYF. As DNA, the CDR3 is TGTGCCAGCAGCTTTTCCCCGGGAGAGACCCAGTACTTC.

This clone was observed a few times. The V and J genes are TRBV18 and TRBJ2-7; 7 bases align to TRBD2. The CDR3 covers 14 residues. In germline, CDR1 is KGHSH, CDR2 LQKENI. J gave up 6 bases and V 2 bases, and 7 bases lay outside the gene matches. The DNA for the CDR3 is TGTGCCAGCTCACCATTCAGCGGGGAAGGCGAGCAGTACTTC. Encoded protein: CASSPFSGEGEQYF.

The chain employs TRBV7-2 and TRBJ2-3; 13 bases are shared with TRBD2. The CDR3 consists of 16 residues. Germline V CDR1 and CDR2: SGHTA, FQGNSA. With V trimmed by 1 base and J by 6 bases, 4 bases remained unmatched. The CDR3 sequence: CASSLGLAGGIDTQYF. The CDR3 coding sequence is TGTGCCAGCAGCTTAGGACTAGCGGGGGGTATTGATACGCAGTATTTT.

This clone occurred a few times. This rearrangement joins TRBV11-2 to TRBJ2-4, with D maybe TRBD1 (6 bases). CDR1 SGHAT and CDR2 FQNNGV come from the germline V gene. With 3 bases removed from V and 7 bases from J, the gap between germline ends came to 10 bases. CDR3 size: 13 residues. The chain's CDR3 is CASSLGTNNIQYF. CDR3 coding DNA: TGTGCCAGCAGCTTGGGGACAAATAACATTCAGTACTTC.

CDR3 DNA sequence: TGTGCCAGCAGCCTTCAGGGGACTAGCCGACAGTTCTTC. Translated: CASSLQGTSRQFF. This chain uses TRBV7-6 with TRBJ2-1; 9 bases fit TRBD2. The V segment lost 5 bases and the J segment 13 bases; nucleotides outside the gene matches: 9. The CDR3 spans 13 residues. CDR1 SGHVS and CDR2 FNYEAQ come from the germline V gene.

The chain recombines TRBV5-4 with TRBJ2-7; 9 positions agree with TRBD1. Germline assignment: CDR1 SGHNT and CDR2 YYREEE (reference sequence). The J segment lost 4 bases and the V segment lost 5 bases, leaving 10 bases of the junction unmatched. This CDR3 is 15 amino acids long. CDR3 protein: CASRTGQGPQYEQYF. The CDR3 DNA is TGTGCCAGCAGAACCGGACAGGGGCCCCAATACGAGCAGTACTTC.

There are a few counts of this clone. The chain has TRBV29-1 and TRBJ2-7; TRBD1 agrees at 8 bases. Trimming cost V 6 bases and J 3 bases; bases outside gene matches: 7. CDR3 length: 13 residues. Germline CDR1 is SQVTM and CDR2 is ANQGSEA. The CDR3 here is CSVVGQGYYEQYF. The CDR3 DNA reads TGCAGCGTAGTAGGACAGGGTTACTACGAGCAGTACTTC.

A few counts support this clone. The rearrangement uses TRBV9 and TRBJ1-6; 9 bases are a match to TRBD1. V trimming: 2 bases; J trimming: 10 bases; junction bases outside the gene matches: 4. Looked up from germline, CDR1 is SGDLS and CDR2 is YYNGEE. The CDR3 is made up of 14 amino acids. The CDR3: CASSVGQGGSPLHF. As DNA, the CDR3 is TGTGCCAGCAGCGTGGGACAGGGTGGATCACCCCTCCACTTT.